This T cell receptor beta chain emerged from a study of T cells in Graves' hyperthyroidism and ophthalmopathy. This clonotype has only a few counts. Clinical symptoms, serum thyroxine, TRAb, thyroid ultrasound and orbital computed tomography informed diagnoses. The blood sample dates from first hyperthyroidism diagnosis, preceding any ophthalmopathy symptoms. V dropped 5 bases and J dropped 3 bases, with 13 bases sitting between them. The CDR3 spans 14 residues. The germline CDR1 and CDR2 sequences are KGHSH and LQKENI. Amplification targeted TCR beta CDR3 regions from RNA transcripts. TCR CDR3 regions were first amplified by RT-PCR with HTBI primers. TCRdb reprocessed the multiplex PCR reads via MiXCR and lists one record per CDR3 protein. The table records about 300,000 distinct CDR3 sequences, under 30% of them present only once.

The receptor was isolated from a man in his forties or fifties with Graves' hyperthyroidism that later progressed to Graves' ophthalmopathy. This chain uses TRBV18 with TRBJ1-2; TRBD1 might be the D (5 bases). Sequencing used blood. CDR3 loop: CASSSGGAHYGYTF. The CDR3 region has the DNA TGTGCCAGCTCATCCGGCGGGGCTCACTATGGCTACACCTTC.